This TCR beta chain was recovered during a study of blood T cells in healthy people across ages. About the study: About one barcoded beta molecule was captured per two T cells (by template switching).

Losses at the gene ends were 6 bases for V and 4 bases for J; bases not matched to a gene: 9. The CDR3 sequence is 15 residues long. Germline lookup yields CDR1 MNHEY and CDR2 SVGAGI. Then a second PCR, running roughly 7 to 11 cycles, was carried out with a sample-barcoded 5' primer and a J-beta primer mix. TCRdb reanalysed the 5' RACE reads using MiXCR and keeps one entry per CDR3 protein. Of under 1,000,000 distinct CDR3 sequences listed, about 37% are singletons. Extraction of total RNA produced a minimum of 5.5 micrograms from each sample. The TCR comes from a young man in good health. The sequenced material came from blood. The chain combines TRBV6-5 with TRBJ1-1; 9 bases line up with TRBD1. The CDR3 loop is CASSPLTGGGTEAFF. The DNA for the CDR3 is TGTGCCAGCAGCCCACTTACAGGGGGCGGCACTGAAGCTTTCTTT.